The present TCR beta chain was sequenced within a study of blood T cell repertoires in COVID-19. Study information: Sites across the United States, Italy and Spain contributed samples from acute and convalescent COVID-19.

V was trimmed by 1 base and J by 1 base, leaving 16 bases between them. CDR1 and CDR2 (germline): SGHTA, FQGTGA. The CDR3 is made up of 17 amino acids. Original methodology: Estimation of nucleated cell counts was performed using reference gene primer amplification. The assay was immunoSEQ multiplex PCR, and TCRdb's table has in-frame clones only and misses some. V, J and clone size derive from that table, while D and trimming were established from the DNA sequence. The sample has around 60,000 clones; approximately 88% are singletons. This sequence originates from a man aged 55 to 70 with COVID-19, enrolled during active disease. The sequenced sample consisted of peripheral blood. The V and J genes are TRBV7-3 and TRBJ2-5, with D perhaps matching TRBD2 (6 bases). CDR3 region: CASSLSQRTTSQETQYF. The CDR3 region has the DNA TGTGCCAGCAGCTTAAGCCAGAGGACTACGTCCCAAGAGACCCAGTACTTC.